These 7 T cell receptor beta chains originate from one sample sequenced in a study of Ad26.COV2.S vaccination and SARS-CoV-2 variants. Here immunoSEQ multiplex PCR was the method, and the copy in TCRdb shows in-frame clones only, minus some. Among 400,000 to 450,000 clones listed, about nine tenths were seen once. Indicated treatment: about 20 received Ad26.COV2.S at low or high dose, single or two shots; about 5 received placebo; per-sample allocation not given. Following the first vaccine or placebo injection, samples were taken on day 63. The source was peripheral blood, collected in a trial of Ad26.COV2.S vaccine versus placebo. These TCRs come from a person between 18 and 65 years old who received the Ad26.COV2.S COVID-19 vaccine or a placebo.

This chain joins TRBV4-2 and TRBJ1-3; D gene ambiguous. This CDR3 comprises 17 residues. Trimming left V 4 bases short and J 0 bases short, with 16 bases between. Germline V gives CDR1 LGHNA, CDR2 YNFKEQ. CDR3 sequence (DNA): TGTGCCAGCAGCCTCACAAGCGGGAAAATCTCTGGAAACACCATATATTTT. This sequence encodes CASSLTSGKISGNTIYF.

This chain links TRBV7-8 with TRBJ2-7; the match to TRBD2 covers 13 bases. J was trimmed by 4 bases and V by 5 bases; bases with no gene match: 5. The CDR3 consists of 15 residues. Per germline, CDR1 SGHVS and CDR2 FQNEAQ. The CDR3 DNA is TGTGCCAGCAGCAAGGGACTAGCGGGAAGGTACGAGCAGTACTTC. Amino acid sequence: CASSKGLAGRYEQYF.

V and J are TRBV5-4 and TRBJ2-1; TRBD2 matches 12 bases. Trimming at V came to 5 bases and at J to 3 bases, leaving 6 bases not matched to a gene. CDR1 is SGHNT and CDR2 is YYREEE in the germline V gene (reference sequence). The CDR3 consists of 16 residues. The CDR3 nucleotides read TGTGCCAGCAGGGAAACTAGCGGGAGGAGCTACAATGAGCAGTTCTTC. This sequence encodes CASRETSGRSYNEQFF. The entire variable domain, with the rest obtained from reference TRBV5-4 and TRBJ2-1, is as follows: ETGVTQSPTHLIKTRGQQVTLRCSSQSGHNTVSWYQQALGQGPQFIFQYYREEENGRGNFPPRFSGLQFPNYSSELNVNALELDDSALYLCASRETSGRSYNEQFFGPGTRLTVL.

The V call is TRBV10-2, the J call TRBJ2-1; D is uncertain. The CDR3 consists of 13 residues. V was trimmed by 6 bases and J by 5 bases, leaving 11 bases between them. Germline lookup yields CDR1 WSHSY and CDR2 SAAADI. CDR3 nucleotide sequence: TGCGCCAGCAGGAACTTGGGGAACAATGAGCAGTTCTTC. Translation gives CASRNLGNNEQFF.

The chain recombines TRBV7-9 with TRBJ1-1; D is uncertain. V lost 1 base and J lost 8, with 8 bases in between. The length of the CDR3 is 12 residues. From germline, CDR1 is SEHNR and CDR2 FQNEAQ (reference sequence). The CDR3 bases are TGTGCCAGCAGCTTAGAGGGTCGCGAAGCTTTCTTT. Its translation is CASSLEGREAFF. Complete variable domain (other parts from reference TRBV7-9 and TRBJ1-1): DTGVSQNPRHKITKRGQNVTFRCDPISEHNRLYWYRQTLGQGPEFLTYFQNEAQLEKSRLLSDRFSAERPKGSFSTLEIQRTEQGDSAMYLCASSLEGREAFFGQGTRLTVV.

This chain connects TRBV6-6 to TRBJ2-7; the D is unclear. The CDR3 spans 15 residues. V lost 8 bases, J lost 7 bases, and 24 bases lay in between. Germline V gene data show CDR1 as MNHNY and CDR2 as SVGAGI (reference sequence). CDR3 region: CASGVADGSRAEQYF. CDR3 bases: TGTGCCAGCGGTGTTGCCGACGGCTCTCGAGCTGAGCAGTACTTC.

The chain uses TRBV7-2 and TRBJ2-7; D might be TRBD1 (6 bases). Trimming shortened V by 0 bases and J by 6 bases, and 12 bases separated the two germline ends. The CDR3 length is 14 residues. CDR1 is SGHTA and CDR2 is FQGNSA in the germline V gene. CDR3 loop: CASSLARGFFEQYF. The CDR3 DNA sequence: TGTGCCAGCAGCTTAGCCAGGGGCTTTTTCGAGCAGTACTTC.